A selection of T cell receptor beta chains follows, all from one sample in a study of blood T cell repertoires in COVID-19. Repertoires were generated with immunoSEQ multiplex PCR, while TCRdb's copy carries only in-frame clones and drops some. The data show about 89,000 clones, 70% to 90% seen once. The sequenced sample consisted of peripheral blood. The source of these receptors is an elderly man with active or convalescent COVID-19. Both conserved end residues are part of each CDR3. The D gene is left open where the match is weak. Where a row states a size, it is once, few, many or the class of an expanded clone; other rows omit it.

d_call: .; v_call: TRBV11-3; clone_size: .; j_call: TRBJ1-1; cdr3_aa: CASSVRGNTEAFF; cdr3_nt: TGTGCCAGCAGCGTACGGGGAAACACTGAAGCTTTCTTT
d_call: TRBD1; v_call: TRBV9; clone_size: .; j_call: TRBJ1-1; cdr3_aa: CASSLTGGAGAFF; cdr3_nt: TGTGCCAGCAGCCTCACAGGGGGCGCGGGAGCTTTCTTT
d_call: TRBD1; v_call: TRBV7-9; clone_size: .; j_call: TRBJ1-6; cdr3_aa: CASSLQGAESPLHF; cdr3_nt: TGTGCCAGCAGCTTACAGGGGGCTGAATCACCCCTCCACTTT
d_call: TRBD1; v_call: TRBV27; clone_size: .; j_call: TRBJ1-4; cdr3_aa: CASSFSQGAPKNEKLFF; cdr3_nt: TGTGCCAGCAGTTTTTCCCAGGGGGCGCCGAAGAATGAAAAACTGTTTTTT
d_call: TRBD2; v_call: TRBV2; clone_size: .; j_call: TRBJ2-1; cdr3_aa: CASSGALAALSYNEQFF; cdr3_nt: TGTGCCAGCAGTGGGGCACTAGCGGCCCTCTCCTACAATGAGCAGTTCTTC
d_call: .; v_call: TRBV11-2; clone_size: once; j_call: TRBJ2-7; cdr3_aa: CASSLGPQGGEQYF; cdr3_nt: TGTGCCAGCAGCTTAGGGCCCCAAGGGGGCGAGCAGTACTTC
d_call: .; v_call: TRBV18; clone_size: few; j_call: TRBJ1-3; cdr3_aa: CASSGAGVSGNTIYF; cdr3_nt: TGTGCCAGCTCGGGAGCAGGCGTCTCTGGAAACACCATATATTTT
d_call: TRBD2; v_call: TRBV30; clone_size: .; j_call: TRBJ2-1; cdr3_aa: CAWKSGTSGFNEQFF; cdr3_nt: TGTGCCTGGAAATCCGGGACTAGCGGCTTCAATGAGCAGTTCTTC
d_call: .; v_call: TRBV27; clone_size: .; j_call: TRBJ2-1; cdr3_aa: CASSLGGIAYNEQFF; cdr3_nt: TGTGCCAGCAGTTTGGGGGGTATCGCCTACAATGAGCAGTTCTTC
d_call: TRBD2; v_call: TRBV2; clone_size: .; j_call: TRBJ2-7; cdr3_aa: CASRRGTYEQYF; cdr3_nt: TGTGCCAGCAGGCGGGGGACCTACGAGCAGTACTTC